The 22 T cell receptor beta chains below were found in one sample sequenced in a study of T cells in women clearing cervical HPV infection (dated by TCRdb to the late 2010s). Libraries were made using the immunoSEQ multiplex PCR assay. This immuneACCESS table, as held by TCRdb, lists in-frame sequences with V and J called but not all clones. Of the missing ones, under half trace to an unresolved V gene in checked studies; the others have no known cause. The table for this sample shows some 20,000 clones. The ten largest make up 4.5% to 6.5% of the sample. Sequencing was done on a sample of blood buffy coat. The source is a woman between 18 and 70 years old with a cervical HPV16 infection that either progressed to CIN3+ or cleared (not recorded which).

Comment on this clone: Read coverage stops 3 residues before the CDR3 terminus; the germline J gene supplies the remainder. The V and J genes are TRBV5-8 and TRBJ2-3, with 8 bases that match TRBD2. This CDR3 is 15 amino acids long. The trim removed 0 bases at V and 2 bases at J, leaving 2 bases unmatched. CDR1 and CDR2 (germline): SGHTS, YDEGEE. The CDR3 loop reads CASSLASGFTDTQYF. The sequenced part of the CDR3 DNA is TGTGCCAGCAGCTTGGCTAGCGGGTTCACAGATACG.

For this clone: Coverage ceases 3 residues before the CDR3 finishes, and the germline J gene fills in the end. This chain joins TRBV10-1 and TRBJ2-1; D call uncertain. This CDR3 is 14 amino acids long. CDR1 is WNHNN and CDR2 is SYGVQD in the germline V gene (reference sequence). V was clipped by 3 bases and J by 0 bases, with 6 bases between them. This chain's CDR3 is CASSEQSSYNEQFF. CDR3 DNA (partial): TGCGCCAGCAGTGAACAGAGCTCCTACAATGAG.

Here the CDR3 reads CASSLSGDQPQHF. CDR3 bases read: TGTGCCAGCAGCTTGTCCGGGGATCAGCCC. V gene TRBV7-9 combines with J gene TRBJ1-5, with unresolved D. The read comes to an end 3 residues before the CDR3 does, leaving the germline J gene to fill in the end. V was cut by 3 bases and J by 5 bases, with 8 bases left in between. Germline CDR1 is SEHNR and CDR2 is FQNEAQ (reference sequence). The CDR3 runs 13 residues. Full variable domain (rest looked up from reference TRBV7-9 and TRBJ1-5): DTGVSQNPRHKITKRGQNVTFRCDPISEHNRLYWYRQTLGQGPEFLTYFQNEAQLEKSRLLSDRFSAERPKGSFSTLEIQRTEQGDSAMYLCASSLSGDQPQHFGDGTRLSIL.

Remarks on this clone: With the read ending 3 residues before the CDR3 end, the germline J gene is used to fill in that end. This chain uses TRBV7-9 with TRBJ1-2; D possibly corresponds to TRBD1 (5 bases). This CDR3 contains 11 residues. Germline V lookup: CDR1 SEHNR, CDR2 FQNEAQ (reference sequence). The V end lost 5 bases, the J end lost 7 bases, and 8 bases lay between the germline ends. This CDR3 reads CASSLQGGYTF. CDR3 DNA (partial): TGTGCCAGCAGCCTCCAGGGTGGC.

Worth noting for this clone: The CDR3 extends 3 residues past the end of the read, so its final part is completed from the germline J gene. V usage is TRBV7-2 and J usage is TRBJ1-1, with unresolved D. The length of the CDR3 is 14 residues. The germline CDR1 and CDR2 sequences are SGHTA and FQGNSA. Partial CDR3 DNA: TGTGCCAGCAGCTTTCGGCGGGAGAGGGATACG. Residues: CASSFRRERDT. The CDR3 in full is CASSFRRERDTAFF. Complete variable domain (other parts from reference TRBV7-2 and TRBJ1-1): GAGVSQSPSNKVTEKGKDVELRCDPISGHTALYWYRQSLGQGLEFLIYFQGNSAPDKSGLPSDRFSAERTGGSVSTLTIQRTQQEDSAVYLCASSFRRERDTAFFGQGTRLTVV.

Turning to this clone: The read ends 3 residues early relative to the CDR3; the germline J gene fills the gap. V gene TRBV30 combines with J gene TRBJ2-5; 12 positions agree with TRBD2. V lost 2 bases and J lost 5; bases outside the gene matches: 9. Germline V gene sequence: CDR1 GTSNPN, CDR2 SVGIG (reference sequence). The CDR3 is made up of 16 amino acids. The covered CDR3 bases are TGTGCCTGGAGTACACTGACTAGCGGGGGAGGTGAGACC. It codes for CAWSTLTSGGGET. The CDR3 in full is CAWSTLTSGGGETQYF.

As for this clone: A read error may produce the germline difference seen at one junction end. Read data end 3 residues before the CDR3 end; the end is taken from the germline J gene. The chain has TRBV4-2 and TRBJ1-2; D perhaps matches TRBD1 (6 bases). The germline V gene has CDR1 LGHNA and CDR2 YNFKEQ. The CDR3 contains 14 residues. Partial CDR3 DNA: TGCGCCAGCAGCCAAGGCAGGACAGAGTATGGC. Translating it yields CASSQGRTEYG. The whole CDR3 is CASSQGRTEYGYTF.

As for this clone: With the read ending 3 residues before the CDR3 end, the germline J gene is used to fill in that end. The chain recombines TRBV30 with TRBJ2-3; 9 bases fit TRBD1. CDR1 GTSNPN and CDR2 SVGIG come from the germline V gene (reference sequence). The CDR3 spans 15 residues. Here the CDR3 reads CAWTPGDRDSKTQYF. CDR3 DNA (partial): TGTGCCTGGACCCCCGGGGACAGGGATAGTAAGACG.

As for this clone: Read data end 3 residues before the CDR3 end; the end is taken from the germline J gene. The V gene is TRBV6-4, the J gene TRBJ2-3; 14 bases match TRBD2. This CDR3 spans 16 amino acids. V trimming: 0 bases; J trimming: 4 bases; junction bases outside the gene matches: 0. CDR1 and CDR2 (germline): MRHNA, SNTAGT. CDR3 bases read: TGTGCCAGCAGTGACTCGACTAGCGGGGGGGCAGATACG. This translates into CASSDSTSGGADT. Given in full, the CDR3 is CASSDSTSGGADTQYF.

Comments on this clone: The read terminates 3 residues before the CDR3 end, so the remaining end is supplied by the germline J gene. The rearrangement joins TRBV14 to TRBJ2-2, with 8 nucleotides matching TRBD2. Germline loops: CDR1 SGHDN, CDR2 FVKESK. The CDR3 loop spans 18 amino acids. Germline trimming cut 6 bases from V and 2 bases from J; bases unmatched to any gene: 14. CDR3 DNA, as far as it was read: TGTGCCAGCAGTGAAACAAGTAGGACTAGCCTCAACACCGGGGAG. This translates into CASSETSRTSLNTGE. The full CDR3 reads CASSETSRTSLNTGELFF.

On this clone itself: The CDR3 extends 3 residues past the end of the read, so its final part is completed from the germline J gene. The rearrangement links TRBV6-1 to TRBJ1-2, with D perhaps TRBD1 (5 bases). The CDR3 loop spans 16 amino acids. Germline V gene data show CDR1 as MNHNS and CDR2 as SASEGT. The sequenced CDR3 bases are TGTGCCAGCAGTGAAGCGGGGGACTACGAAGCAGATACC. It codes for CASSEAGDYEADT. The CDR3 reads in full as CASSEAGDYEADTYTF.

According to its frequency, this clone is large. The CDR3 is cut off 3 residues early in the read; its end comes from the germline J gene. The chain couples TRBV7-2 to TRBJ1-5, with D uncertain. V was cut by 4 bases and J by 3 bases, with 7 bases left in between. Per the germline V gene, CDR1 is SGHTA and CDR2 is FQGNSA. This CDR3 comprises 13 residues. The CDR3 sequence is CASSSDVNQPQHF. The part of the CDR3 DNA that was read is TGTGCCAGCAGCTCAGATGTCAATCAGCCC.

Comment on this clone: With the read ending 3 residues before the CDR3 end, the germline J gene is used to fill in that end. The gene calls are TRBV30 and TRBJ1-1; 7 nucleotides match TRBD1. The CDR3 extends over 13 amino acids. Germline CDR1 GTSNPN, CDR2 SVGIG (reference sequence). The V segment lost 8 bases and the J segment 5 bases; nucleotides outside the gene matches: 11. CDR3 loop: CALGGHRGTEAFF. The sequenced part of the CDR3 DNA is TGTGCCCTCGGAGGGCACAGGGGTACTGAA.

Concerning this clone itself: From the germline J gene comes the end of the CDR3, since the read stops 3 residues before it. The rearrangement uses TRBV30 and TRBJ1-6; D perhaps matches TRBD1 (5 bases). V was clipped by 0 bases and J by 0 bases, with 15 bases between them. CDR1 and CDR2 (germline): GTSNPN, SVGIG (reference sequence). This CDR3 region has 18 residues. The CDR3 here is CAWSVTSAGGSYNSPLHF. The covered CDR3 bases are TGTGCCTGGAGTGTAACCTCCGCGGGGGGCTCCTATAATTCACCC.

As concerns this clone: The read halts 3 residues ahead of the CDR3 end, with the missing end drawn from the germline J gene. The V and J genes are TRBV28 and TRBJ2-3; D is possibly TRBD2 (5 bases). V dropped 5 bases and J dropped 0 bases, with 15 bases sitting between them. Germline V CDR1 and CDR2: MDHEN, SYDVKM. The CDR3 loop spans 16 amino acids. The CDR3 is CASSPILGRSTDTQYF. The covered CDR3 bases are TGTGCCAGCAGTCCTATACTAGGAAGGAGCACAGATACG.

On this clone itself: The read comes to an end 3 residues before the CDR3 does, leaving the germline J gene to fill in the end. This rearrangement joins TRBV7-9 to TRBJ2-2, with a weak D call TRBD2 (6 bases). The CDR3 runs to 14 residues. Germline CDR1 and CDR2: SEHNR and FQNEAQ (reference sequence). V was clipped by 8 bases and J by 1 base, with 11 bases between them. The part of the CDR3 DNA that was read is TGTGCCAGCCGCGTGGGGGGGAACACCGGGGAG. Translation: CASRVGGNTGE. The CDR3 reads in full as CASRVGGNTGELFF.

Concerning this clone itself: The sequenced fragment ends 3 residues before the CDR3 boundary, so the rest is inferred from the germline J gene. The sample carries other DNA sequences with the same CDR3. The V call is TRBV16, the J call TRBJ1-2; 9 bases line up with TRBD1. The CDR3 is 14 residues long. Germline CDR1 and CDR2: KGHSY and FQNENV. The part of the CDR3 DNA that was read is TGTGCCAGCAGTCTCATACAGGGGGCCGGGGGC. It yields the protein CASSLIQGAGG. The whole CDR3 protein is CASSLIQGAGGYTF. Drawing the rest from reference TRBV16 and TRBJ1-2, the complete variable domain is GEEVAQTPKHLVRGEGQKAKLYCAPIKGHSYVFWYQQVLKNEFKFLISFQNENVFDETGMPKERFSAKCLPNSPCSLEIQATKLEDSAVYFCASSLIQGAGGYTFGSGTRLTVV.

As concerns this clone: The CDR3 end is not reached by the read, which stops 3 residues before it; the germline J gene fills it in. The J gene is TRBJ1-6, the V gene TRBV2; D is perhaps TRBD1 (6 bases). This CDR3 contains 16 residues. Germline CDR1 is SNHLY and CDR2 is FYNNEI. V was shortened by 8 bases and J by 0 bases, with 14 bases between the two germline ends. CDR3 DNA (partial): TGTGCCAGCTCAAAGGGGGGGAGCTCCTATAATTCACCC. Translating it yields CASSKGGSSYNSP. The CDR3 as a whole reads CASSKGGSSYNSPLHF.

Details on this clone: The read comes to an end 3 residues before the CDR3 does, leaving the germline J gene to fill in the end. The chain is built from TRBV19 and TRBJ1-5, with TRBD1 matching 7 bases. The CDR3 length is 14 residues. Germline CDR1 reads LNHDA; CDR2 reads SQIVND (reference sequence). With V trimmed by 10 bases and J by 4 bases, 10 bases remained unmatched. The CDR3 region is CATSDPTGNQPQHF. CDR3 bases read: TGTGCCACCTCAGACCCGACAGGGAATCAGCCC.

The CDR3 loop reads CASSLAYEQFF. CDR3 DNA, as far as it was read: TGTGCCAGCAGCTTAGCTTATGAG. The chain uses TRBV11-2 and TRBJ2-1, with no clear D. The CDR3 extends 3 residues past the end of the read, so its final part is completed from the germline J gene. V shed 1 base and J shed 8 bases, with 3 bases lying between them. This CDR3 has 11 residues. Germline V CDR1 and CDR2: SGHAT, FQNNGV.

On this clone: The CDR3 extends 3 residues past the end of the read, so its final part is completed from the germline J gene. The chain recombines TRBV6-1 with TRBJ1-2; D is perhaps TRBD1 (5 bases). Looked up from germline, CDR1 is MNHNS and CDR2 is SASEGT. The CDR3 loop spans 13 amino acids. The CDR3 loop is CASSDRARDDYTF. CDR3 DNA, as far as it was read: TGTGCCAGCAGTGACAGGGCGAGAGACGAC.

Notes on this clone: The read terminates 3 residues ahead of where the CDR3 ends, so the germline J gene completes it. This chain links TRBV6-2 or TRBV6-3 with TRBJ2-1; 7 nucleotides align to TRBD2. This CDR3 has 14 residues. V trimming: 3 bases; J trimming: 7 bases; junction bases outside the gene matches: 6. Germline V gives CDR1 MNHEY, CDR2 SVGEGT. CDR3 amino acids: CASSYRDYLNEQFF. CDR3 bases read: TGTGCCAGCAGTTATAGGGACTACTTGAATGAG.